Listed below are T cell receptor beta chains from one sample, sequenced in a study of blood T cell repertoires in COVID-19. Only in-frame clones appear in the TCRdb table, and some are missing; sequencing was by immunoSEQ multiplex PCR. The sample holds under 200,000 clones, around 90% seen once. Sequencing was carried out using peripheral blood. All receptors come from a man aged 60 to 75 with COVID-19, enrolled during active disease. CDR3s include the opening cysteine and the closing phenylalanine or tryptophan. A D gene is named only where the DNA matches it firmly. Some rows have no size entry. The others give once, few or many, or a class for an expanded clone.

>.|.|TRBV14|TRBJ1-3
TGTGCCAGCAGCCAAGTCATCGGCTCTGGAAACACCATATATTTT
CASSQVIGSGNTIYF
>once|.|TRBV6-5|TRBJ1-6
TGTGCCAGCAGGCTCAACGGGGCCTATAATTCACCCCTCCACTTT
CASRLNGAYNSPLHF
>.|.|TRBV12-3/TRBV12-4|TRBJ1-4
TGTGCCAGCAGGATTTCACAGGGACGTCTGTTTTTT
CASRISQGRLFF
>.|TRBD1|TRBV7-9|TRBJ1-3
TGTGCCAGCAGGGGGGAAACAGGGGAAGGCGGAAACACCATATATTTT
CASRGETGEGGNTIYF
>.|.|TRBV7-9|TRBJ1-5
TGTGCCAGCAGCTTCGGGGTGGGAGGTAATCAGCCCCAGCATTTT
CASSFGVGGNQPQHF
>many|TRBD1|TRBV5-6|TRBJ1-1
TGTGCCAGCAGCTTCCGGGACAGGGGAACTGAAGCTTTCTTT
CASSFRDRGTEAFF
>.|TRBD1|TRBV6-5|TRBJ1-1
TGTGCCAGTCGTACATCCGGGACAGGGATGACTGAAGCTTTCTTT
CASRTSGTGMTEAFF
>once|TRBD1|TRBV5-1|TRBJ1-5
TGCGCCAGCAGCTGGACAGGCGCCGACAATCAGCCCCAGCATTTT
CASSWTGADNQPQHF
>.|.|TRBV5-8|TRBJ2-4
TGTGCCAGCCGTCCCGGGACATCGGCTTGGTCCTACATTCAGTACTTC
CASRPGTSAWSYIQYF
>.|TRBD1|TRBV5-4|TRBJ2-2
TGTGCCAGCAGCTCAGACAGGGGACGGGGGGAGCTGTTTTTT
CASSSDRGRGELFF
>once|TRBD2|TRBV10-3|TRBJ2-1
TGTGCCATCAGTGACCGAACTAGCGGGAGCTTCAATGAGCAGTTCTTC
CAISDRTSGSFNEQFF
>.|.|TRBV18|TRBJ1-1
TGTGCCAGCTCAACCTACGTCGTAGACAGTAACACTGAAGCTTTCTTT
CASSTYVVDSNTEAFF
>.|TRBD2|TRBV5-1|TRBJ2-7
TGCGCCAGCAGCTCCGGGACTAGCGGGAGCTCCTACGAGCAGTACTTC
CASSSGTSGSSYEQYF
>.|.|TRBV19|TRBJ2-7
TGTGCCAGTAGTATAGACCAGGGCTCCTACGAGCAGTACTTC
CASSIDQGSYEQYF
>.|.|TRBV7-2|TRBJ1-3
TGTGCCAGCAGCTCCCTACAGGCTGGAAACACCATATATTTT
CASSSLQAGNTIYF
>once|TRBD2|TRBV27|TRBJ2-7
TGTGCCAGCAGTCGGACTAGCGGGCTTCAGTACTTC
CASSRTSGLQYF
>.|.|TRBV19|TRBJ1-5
TGTGCCAGTAGTATAGCCGGGGATAGCAATCAGCCCCAGCATTTT
CASSIAGDSNQPQHF
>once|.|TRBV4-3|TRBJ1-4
TGCGCCAGCAGCCAAGATCACCTTGGGGGGGAAAAACTGTTTTTT
CASSQDHLGGEKLFF
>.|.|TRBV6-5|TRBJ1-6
TGTGCCAGCAGTTTCCAAGCTGATAATTCACCCCTCCACTTT
CASSFQADNSPLHF
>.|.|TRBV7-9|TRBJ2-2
TGTGCCAGCAGCGTAACAGGGACCGGGGAGCTGTTTTTT
CASSVTGTGELFF